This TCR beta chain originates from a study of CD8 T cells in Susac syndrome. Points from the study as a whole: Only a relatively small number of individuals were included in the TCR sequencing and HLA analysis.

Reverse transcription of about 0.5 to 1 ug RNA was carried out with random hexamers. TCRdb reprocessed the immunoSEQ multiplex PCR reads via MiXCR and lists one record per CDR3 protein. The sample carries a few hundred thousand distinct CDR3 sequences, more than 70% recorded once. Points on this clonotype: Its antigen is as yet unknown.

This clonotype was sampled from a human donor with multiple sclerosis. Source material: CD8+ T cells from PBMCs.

The CDR3 here is CSVLTDTQYF. The DNA for the CDR3 is TGCAGCGTCCTTACAGATACGCAGTATTTT. This chain joins TRBV29-1 and TRBJ2-3; D gene unclear. CDR3 length: 10 amino acids. The germline CDR1 and CDR2 sequences are SQVTM and ANQGSEA. V lost 6 bases and J 3 bases, leaving 4 bases between the germline ends.